This entry is about one T cell receptor beta chain. Original processing methods: Quantification of nucleated cells was approximated via reference gene primer amplification. Sequenced by immunoSEQ multiplex PCR; TCRdb stores in-frame clones only, minus some. For V, J and clone size, that table is used; D and trimming come from the DNA. The table lists about 200,000 clones, approximately 88% of them singletons, with around 25% in the top ten. The data were obtained in a study of blood T cell repertoires in COVID-19. Study at large: Samples of COVID-19 (acute and convalescent) were obtained from the United States, Italy and Spain.

Germline assignment: CDR1 MRHNA and CDR2 SNTAGT. This CDR3 spans 15 amino acids. Trimming shortened V by 3 bases and J by 5 bases, and 11 bases separated the two germline ends. The TCR originated in a man aged 40-55 years with acute or convalescent COVID-19. The chain has TRBV6-4 and TRBJ1-6; D not certain. The sample taken for sequencing was peripheral blood. Here the CDR3 reads CASSEEGGNNSPLHF. The CDR3 DNA reads TGTGCCAGCAGTGAAGAGGGAGGGAATAATTCACCCCTCCACTTT.